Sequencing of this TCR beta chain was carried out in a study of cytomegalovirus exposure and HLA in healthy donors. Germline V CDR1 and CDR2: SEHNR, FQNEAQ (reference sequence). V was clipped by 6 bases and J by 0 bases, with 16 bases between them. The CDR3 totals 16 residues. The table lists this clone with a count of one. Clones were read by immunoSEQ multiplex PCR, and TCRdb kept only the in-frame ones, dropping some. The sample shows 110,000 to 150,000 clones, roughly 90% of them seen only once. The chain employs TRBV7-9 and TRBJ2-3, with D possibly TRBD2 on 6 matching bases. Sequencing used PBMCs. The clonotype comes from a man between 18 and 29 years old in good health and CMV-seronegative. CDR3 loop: CASSPLTGDSTDTQYF. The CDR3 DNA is TGTGCCAGCAGTCCTTTAACGGGGGATAGCACAGATACGCAGTATTTT.